This entry lists 15 T cell receptor delta chains sequenced from one sample in a study of Vδ1+ human thymocytes. The study, taken as a whole, reports: Thymic TRG and TRD repertoires appeared highly polyclonal.

Their recognized antigens are unknown. Sequences come from RNA converted to cDNA by reverse transcription. CDR3 amplicons came from multiplex PCR with pooled V-gene forward and constant-region reverse primers. TCRdb reanalysed the multiplex PCR reads with CATT. The table shows more than 50,000 delta-chain clones, with roughly 15% occurring only once. The specimen was Vdelta1+ gamma-delta thymocytes from the thymus. Documented subset: FACS-sorted CD3+ TCRalphabeta- TCRVdelta1+ TCRVdelta2- thymocytes. The receptor set was obtained from a girl in the first two years of life who had congenital heart surgery.

The chain couples TRDV1 to TRDJ1; 10 bases align to TRDD3. The CDR3 length is 22 residues. The germline V gene has CDR1 TSWWSYY and CDR2 QGS. With 6 bases clipped from V and 2 bases from J, the junction kept 27 bases outside the gene matches. CDR3 DNA: TGTGCTCTTGGTCCAACACGGGACCCCGGGGGATACGGGATCAACCCTACCGATAAACTCATCTTT. Its protein is CALGPTRDPGGYGINPTDKLIF.

This chain joins TRDV1 and TRDJ1; D is unresolved. The CDR3 loop spans 18 amino acids. The V end lost 1 base, the J end lost 0 bases, and 18 bases lay between the germline ends. Germline V gene sequence: CDR1 TSWWSYY, CDR2 QGS. The CDR3, as DNA: TGTGCTCTTGGGGAACGAAGAGAGCCGGACCAGTACACCGATAAACTCATCTTT. Its protein is CALGERREPDQYTDKLIF.

The chain is built from TRDV1 and TRDJ1; D perhaps matches TRDD3 (6 bases). The CDR3 covers 19 residues. V was shortened by 4 bases and J by 4 bases, with 28 bases between the two germline ends. CDR1 TSWWSYY and CDR2 QGS come from the germline V gene. The CDR3 protein is CALGAAGVGTGKFYDKLIF. Written as DNA, the CDR3 is TGTGCTCTTGGGGCTGCAGGGGTTGGAACTGGGAAGTTTTACGATAAACTCATCTTT.

This clone was counted only a few times. The chain joins TRDV1 to TRDJ1, with 10 bases lining up with TRDD3. The CDR3 sequence is 21 residues long. CDR1 is TSWWSYY, CDR2 QGS, per germline. The J segment lost 2 bases and the V segment lost 0 bases, leaving 18 bases of the junction unmatched. In DNA, the CDR3 is TGTGCTCTTGGGGAACTCGAGGTGCCGTACTGGGGGATCGGACAAACCGATAAACTCATCTTT. As protein: CALGELEVPYWGIGQTDKLIF.

The V and J genes are TRDV1 and TRDJ1; 11 positions match TRDD3. From germline, CDR1 is TSWWSYY and CDR2 QGS. The CDR3 sequence is 19 residues long. The junction had 13 bases not matched to a gene; V was cut back by 0 bases and J by 4 bases. The chain's CDR3 is CALGELESTGGYQGDKLIF. The CDR3 nucleotides read TGTGCTCTTGGGGAACTCGAAAGTACTGGGGGATATCAAGGCGATAAACTCATCTTT.

The rearrangement uses TRDV1 and TRDJ1; D is perhaps TRDD3 (5 bases). V was cut by 3 bases and J by 1 base, with 30 bases left in between. The germline V gene encodes CDR1 TSWWSYY and CDR2 QGS. The CDR3 contains 21 residues. The CDR3 sequence: CALGDREGFSTPPGTTDKLIF. Here the CDR3 DNA reads TGTGCTCTTGGGGACAGGGAGGGATTTAGCACCCCACCTGGGACCACCGATAAACTCATCTTT.

This clone turned up a few times. This chain joins TRDV1 and TRDJ1, with 9 bases matching TRDD3. Germline loops: CDR1 TSWWSYY, CDR2 QGS. The CDR3 is 16 residues long. After removal of 0 bases from V and 0 bases from J, the junction contained 2 bases not matched to a gene. The CDR3 coding sequence is TGTGCTCTTGGGGAACTACTGGGGGACAACACCGATAAACTCATCTTT. It encodes CALGELLGDNTDKLIF.

There are a few counts of this clone. The chain employs TRDV1 and TRDJ1; 10 nucleotides match TRDD3. Germline CDR1 TSWWSYY, CDR2 QGS. The CDR3 runs to 21 residues. With V trimmed by 5 bases and J by 4 bases, 25 bases remained unmatched. CDR3 amino acids: CALGPRASYGLDWGIHDKLIF. For the CDR3, the DNA is TGTGCTCTTGGGCCTAGGGCATCCTACGGATTGGACTGGGGGATTCACGATAAACTCATCTTT.

This clone was observed a few times. The gene calls are TRDV1 and TRDJ1; a possible D gene is TRDD3 (5 bases). The CDR3 is made up of 20 amino acids. Germline V CDR1 and CDR2: TSWWSYY, QGS. V was pared by 3 bases and J by 0 bases, with 26 bases between. In nucleotides, the CDR3 is TGTGCTCTTGGGGATCTTCTTACGTTGGGGCCCCATGGTTACACCGATAAACTCATCTTT. Amino acid sequence: CALGDLLTLGPHGYTDKLIF.

This clone was observed a handful of times. The V call is TRDV1, the J call TRDJ1, with TRDD2 identical over 9 bases. CDR3 length: 17 residues. The ends lost 1 base at V and 8 bases at J; junction bases unmatched: 14. In germline, CDR1 is TSWWSYY, CDR2 QGS. The CDR3: CALGEPPSYGVDIKLIF. The CDR3 bases are TGTGCTCTTGGGGAACCTCCTTCCTACGGTGTGGATATAAAACTCATCTTT.

This clone was seen a few times. This rearrangement joins TRDV2 to TRDJ1; possible D gene TRDD3, 10 bases. Trimming pared 3 bases from V and 2 bases from J, leaving 24 bases between. The germline gives CDR1 GEAIGNYY, CDR2 EKD. The CDR3 extends over 18 amino acids. CDR3: CACDPPSYALGDTDKLIF. The CDR3 nucleotides are TGTGCCTGTGACCCGCCTTCCTACGCACTGGGGGATACCGATAAACTCATCTTT.

The rearrangement joins TRDV1 to TRDJ1, with 9 bases aligning to TRDD3. Germline values: CDR1 TSWWSYY, CDR2 QGS. The CDR3 is 21 residues long. J was trimmed by 1 base and V by 3 bases; bases with no gene match: 21. DNA for the CDR3: TGTGCTCTTGGGGAGAGGGGGGATTCGCTCCCTGGGGATACGATCACCGATAAACTCATCTTT. This encodes CALGERGDSLPGDTITDKLIF.

This clone was detected a few times. This rearrangement joins TRDV1 to TRDJ1, with TRDD2 matching 9 bases. Germline V gives CDR1 TSWWSYY, CDR2 QGS. The CDR3 is 26 residues long. V lost 2 bases, J lost 2 bases, and 36 bases stayed unmatched. The CDR3 region has the DNA TGTGCTCTTGGGGAAGCAGTGCTTACCGCAGGCCTTCCTACTTCAACTGGGGATCCCTTGACCGATAAACTCATCTTT. Amino acids: CALGEAVLTAGLPTSTGDPLTDKLIF.

This clone appeared a few times. The V gene is TRDV1, the J gene TRDJ1; 9 bases map to TRDD2. The germline gives CDR1 TSWWSYY, CDR2 QGS. This CDR3 has 20 amino acids. The junction had 24 bases not matched to a gene; V was cut back by 1 base and J by 9 bases. The CDR3 coding sequence is TGTGCTCTTGGGGAACCCACCTTCCTACCCAGGCGCTGGGTGTTAAGAGAACTCATCTTT. Protein: CALGEPTFLPRRWVLRELIF.

The table lists this clone with a few counts. This chain links TRDV1 with TRDJ1, with TRDD3 matching 7 bases. Germline trimming cut 0 bases from V and 2 bases from J; bases unmatched to any gene: 18. The germline gives CDR1 TSWWSYY, CDR2 QGS. The length of the CDR3 is 20 residues. CDR3 sequence: CALGELVSPIPSGDTDKLIF. CDR3 in DNA: TGTGCTCTTGGGGAACTAGTGAGTCCTATTCCTTCGGGGGATACCGATAAACTCATCTTT.